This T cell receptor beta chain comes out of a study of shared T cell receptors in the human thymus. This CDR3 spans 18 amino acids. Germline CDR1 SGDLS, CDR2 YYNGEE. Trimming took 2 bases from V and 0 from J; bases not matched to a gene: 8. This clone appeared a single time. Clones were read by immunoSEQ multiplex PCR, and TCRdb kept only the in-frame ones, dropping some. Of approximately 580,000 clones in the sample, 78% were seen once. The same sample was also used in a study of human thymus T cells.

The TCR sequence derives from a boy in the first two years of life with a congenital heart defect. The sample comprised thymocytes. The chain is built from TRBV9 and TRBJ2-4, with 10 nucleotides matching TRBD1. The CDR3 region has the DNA TGTGCCAGCAGCGTCCGGGACAGGGGAGCCATAGCCAAAAACATTCAGTACTTC. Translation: CASSVRDRGAIAKNIQYF.